These 31 T cell receptor beta chains originate from one sample sequenced in a study of blood T cell repertoires in COVID-19. Measured with immunoSEQ multiplex PCR; TCRdb has only the in-frame clones, and not every one. Among some 180,000 clones listed, about four fifths were seen once. Sequencing input: peripheral blood. The receptors were gathered from a man in his 60s with acute or convalescent COVID-19.

The chain employs TRBV28 and TRBJ2-3; TRBD2 agrees at 11 bases. V lost 5 bases, J lost 6 bases, and 7 bases stayed unmatched. Germline V gene lookup returns CDR1 MDHEN and CDR2 SYDVKM. CDR3 length equals 15 residues. The CDR3 DNA reads as TGTGCCAGCAGTGGTCTAGCGGGAGGATTTGATACGCAGTATTTT. It yields the protein CASSGLAGGFDTQYF.

The J gene is TRBJ2-5, the V gene TRBV9; 7 bases agree with TRBD2. This CDR3 comprises 16 residues. The germline gives CDR1 SGDLS, CDR2 YYNGEE. Losses at the gene ends were 4 bases for V and 3 bases for J; bases not matched to a gene: 12. The CDR3 reads CASSPPTSWSEETQYF. DNA for the CDR3: TGTGCCAGCAGCCCTCCGACTAGCTGGTCTGAAGAGACCCAGTACTTC. Variable domain in full (rest from reference TRBV9 and TRBJ2-5): DSGVTQTPKHLITATGQRVTLRCSPRSGDLSVYWYQQSLDQGLQFLIQYYNGEERAKGNILERFSAQQFPDLHSELNLSSLELGDSALYFCASSPPTSWSEETQYFGPGTRLLVL.

With respect to this clone: Additional DNA sequences in this sample encode the identical CDR3. The chain links TRBV9 to TRBJ1-4, with 9 positions matching TRBD1. Germline lookup yields CDR1 SGDLS and CDR2 YYNGEE. With 2 bases clipped from V and 5 bases from J, the junction kept 1 base outside the gene matches. The CDR3 has 14 amino acids. The CDR3 region has the DNA TGTGCCAGCAGCGTCGACAGGGGGAATGAAAAACTGTTTTTT. Its protein product is CASSVDRGNEKLFF.

The chain joins TRBV4-2 to TRBJ1-3; D possibly corresponds to TRBD1 (5 bases). Trimming pared 8 bases from V and 8 bases from J, leaving 13 bases between. This CDR3 has 12 amino acids. Germline lookup yields CDR1 LGHNA and CDR2 YNFKEQ. CDR3 protein: CASSQIGDTIYF. CDR3 DNA sequence: TGTGCCAGCTCACAGATAGGGGACACCATATATTTT.

The chain couples TRBV18 to TRBJ2-3; 10 bases agree with TRBD2. Germline V lookup: CDR1 KGHSH, CDR2 LQKENI. This CDR3 is built from 19 residues. After removal of 0 bases from V and 6 bases from J, the junction contained 15 bases not matched to a gene. In DNA form, the CDR3 reads TGTGCCAGCTCACCACCGATGGGAAGGCTAGCGGGAGCTGGGGATACGCAGTATTTT. Translating it yields CASSPPMGRLAGAGDTQYF.

The chain uses TRBV4-3 and TRBJ1-6; TRBD1 aligns across 9 bases. Germline CDR1 LGHNA, CDR2 YSLEER. After removal of 0 bases from V and 14 bases from J, the junction contained 14 bases not matched to a gene. The CDR3 consists of 17 residues. The CDR3 DNA reads as TGCGCCAGCAGCCAAGAGCCCGGGACAGGGAACCTGGGGTCCCTCCACTTT. Its protein is CASSQEPGTGNLGSLHF.

The chain uses TRBV30 and TRBJ1-5; the D is unclear. CDR1 GTSNPN and CDR2 SVGIG come from the germline V gene (reference sequence). The CDR3 is made up of 14 amino acids. Deletions cut 0 bases from V and 5 bases from J, with 11 bases between. The CDR3 here is CAWSVTRYDQPQHF. In DNA form, the CDR3 reads TGTGCCTGGAGTGTCACCAGGTACGATCAGCCCCAGCATTTT.

This sequence joins TRBV15 and TRBJ2-1, with no clear D. Germline V gene data show CDR1 as LNHNV and CDR2 as YYDKDF (reference sequence). The CDR3 is 17 residues long. V was clipped by 0 bases and J by 4 bases, with 16 bases between them. The CDR3 here is CATSRDLSRAPYNEQFF. For the CDR3, the DNA is TGTGCCACCAGCAGAGATCTTAGCCGTGCTCCTTACAATGAGCAGTTCTTC.

Notes on this clone: The sample carries other DNA sequences with the same CDR3. The rearrangement joins TRBV6-5 to TRBJ1-2; 8 bases are a match to TRBD1. CDR1 is MNHEY, CDR2 SVGAGI, per germline. There are 14 residues in the CDR3. V lost 6 bases to trimming and J lost 5 bases; unmatched junction nucleotides: 8. The CDR3: CASRTGQGEYGYTF. For the CDR3, the DNA is TGTGCCAGCAGGACCGGACAGGGAGAATATGGCTACACCTTC.

The chain is built from TRBV5-1 and TRBJ2-2; the match to TRBD1 covers 8 bases. CDR1 is SGHRS, CDR2 YFSETQ, per germline. This CDR3 has 16 residues. V shed 4 bases, J shed 6 bases, and the junction held 11 bases outside the gene matches. The CDR3 is CASSPRGLNMPGELFF. In nucleotides, the CDR3 is TGCGCCAGCAGCCCCAGGGGGCTTAATATGCCCGGGGAGCTGTTTTTT.

This clone was recorded only once. The genes are TRBV28 and TRBJ2-6, with D maybe TRBD1 (6 bases). CDR1 is MDHEN and CDR2 is SYDVKM in the germline V gene. The CDR3 sequence is 15 residues long. V was trimmed by 4 bases and J by 2 bases, leaving 9 bases between them. CDR3 residues: CASSSYRAGANVLTF. CDR3 bases: TGTGCCAGCAGTTCTTACAGGGCTGGGGCCAACGTCCTGACTTTC.

In its sample, this clone was seen once. The gene calls are TRBV4-2 and TRBJ2-7; 9 nucleotides align to TRBD2. The CDR3 has 15 amino acids. The ends lost 1 base at V and 3 bases at J; junction bases unmatched: 4. Germline CDR1 reads LGHNA; CDR2 reads YNFKEQ. The CDR3 loop is CASSQVSSGNYEQYF. Here the CDR3 DNA reads TGTGCCAGCAGCCAAGTTTCTAGCGGGAACTACGAGCAGTACTTC.

The chain uses TRBV6-2 or TRBV6-3 and TRBJ2-7, with 9 bases identical to TRBD1. This CDR3 is built from 14 residues. The germline V gene encodes CDR1 MNHEY and CDR2 SVGEGT. Unmatched junction bases numbered 3, after V lost 2 bases and J lost 4 bases. CDR3 bases: TGTGCCAGCAGTTACCCGACAGGGGGTTACGAGCAGTACTTC. Its protein is CASSYPTGGYEQYF.

The sample holds one count of this clone. V usage is TRBV3-1 (or the pseudogene TRBV3-2) and J usage is TRBJ2-7; 9 bases are a match to TRBD1. CDR3 length equals 15 residues. Unmatched junction bases numbered 4, after V lost 4 bases and J lost 0 bases. CDR1 is LGHDT and CDR2 is YNNKEL in the germline V gene (reference sequence). In DNA form, the CDR3 reads TGTGCCAGCAGCCTGGGACAGGGATTCTCCTACGAGCAGTACTTC. Translating gives CASSLGQGFSYEQYF.

The chain couples TRBV7-2 to TRBJ2-7, with TRBD2 as a possible D gene (6 bases). Germline CDR1 is SGHTA and CDR2 is FQGNSA. The CDR3 has 14 residues. Trimming took 5 bases from V and 3 from J, leaving 14 bases between them. The CDR3 region has the DNA TGTGCCAGCAGCCCAACCTCGGGGGTCTACGAGCAGTACTTC. This gives the protein CASSPTSGVYEQYF. The variable domain in full, with the rest retrieved from reference TRBV7-2 and TRBJ2-7, is GAGVSQSPSNKVTEKGKDVELRCDPISGHTALYWYRQSLGQGLEFLIYFQGNSAPDKSGLPSDRFSAERTGGSVSTLTIQRTQQEDSAVYLCASSPTSGVYEQYFGPGTRLTVT.

The chain employs TRBV9 and TRBJ1-2; 7 bases align to TRBD1. This CDR3 is 15 amino acids long. With 4 bases clipped from V and 3 bases from J, the junction kept 9 bases outside the gene matches. CDR1 and CDR2 (germline): SGDLS, YYNGEE. The CDR3 nucleotides are TGTGCCAGCAGCCCCCACAGGGGACCCCACTATGGCTACACCTTC. Translated, it gives CASSPHRGPHYGYTF.

The rearrangement links TRBV24-1 to TRBJ2-1; D perhaps matches TRBD2 (5 bases). CDR1 and CDR2 from the germline V gene are KGHDR and SFDVKD. The V gene lost 7 bases and the J gene lost 7 bases, with 19 bases spanning the gap. The CDR3 is made up of 15 amino acids. In nucleotides, the CDR3 is TGTGCCACCAGCCTCCCGGAGAGTGGGAGTAATGAGCAGTTCTTC. Its translation is CATSLPESGSNEQFF.

This clone was seen a handful of times. V gene TRBV18 combines with J gene TRBJ1-5; D gene ambiguous. V was cut by 6 bases and J by 4 bases, with 25 bases left in between. Per the germline V gene, CDR1 is KGHSH and CDR2 is LQKENI. The CDR3 spans 18 residues. The CDR3 coding sequence is TGTGCCAGCTCCATAACGAACGGGGAAAGGGTAAGAAATCAGCCCCAGCATTTT. The encoded protein is CASSITNGERVRNQPQHF.

In DNA form, the CDR3 reads TGTGCCAGCAGGCGGCGGTCCAACTCCTACGAGCAGTACTTC. This encodes CASRRRSNSYEQYF. V usage is TRBV5-6 and J usage is TRBJ2-7; D uncertain. The length of the CDR3 is 14 residues. Germline V gives CDR1 SGHDT, CDR2 YYEEEE. V dropped 5 bases and J dropped 0 bases, with 12 bases sitting between them.

This clone was detected a few times. The J gene is TRBJ2-7, the V gene TRBV3-1 (or the pseudogene TRBV3-2), with D possibly matching TRBD1 (5 bases). The CDR3 spans 12 residues. With 3 bases removed from V and 4 bases from J, the gap between germline ends came to 7 bases. From germline, CDR1 is LGHDT and CDR2 YNNKEL (reference sequence). The CDR3 reads CASSQGLYEQYF. The CDR3 region has the DNA TGTGCCAGCAGCCAGGGGCTTTACGAGCAGTACTTC.

V usage is TRBV15 and J usage is TRBJ2-3; a weak D match, TRBD2 (5 bases). Trimming cost V 0 bases and J 2 bases, with 12 bases left between them. The CDR3 runs 16 residues. Germline CDR1 reads LNHNV; CDR2 reads YYDKDF (reference sequence). CDR3 region: CATSRERTQYTDTQYF. The CDR3 DNA is TGTGCCACCAGCAGAGAACGGACTCAATACACAGATACGCAGTATTTT.

The gene calls are TRBV19 and TRBJ2-7; tentatively, D is TRBD2 (5 bases). The CDR3 is 15 amino acids. Germline V gene data show CDR1 as LNHDA and CDR2 as SQIVND (reference sequence). The ends were cut back, 1 base at V and 5 bases at J, with 15 bases in the middle. For the CDR3, the DNA is TGTGCCAGTAGTATAGCTTTCGGTTTTAGCGACGAGCAGTACTTC. Encoded protein: CASSIAFGFSDEQYF.

The chain uses TRBV12-3 or TRBV12-4 and TRBJ1-2; D is perhaps TRBD1 (6 bases). The V and J ends lost 8 bases and 8 bases respectively, with 12 bases between them. The CDR3 spans 11 residues. CDR3 in amino acids: CASLRDNGYTF. The CDR3 region has the DNA TGTGCCAGCCTTCGGGACAACGGCTACACCTTC.

This chain connects TRBV4-2 to TRBJ2-1; D uncertain. V was cut by 4 bases and J by 2 bases, with 9 bases left in between. In germline, CDR1 is LGHNA, CDR2 YNFKEQ. The CDR3 contains 14 residues. CDR3 in amino acids: CASSLDTTYNEQFF. The CDR3 nucleotides read TGTGCCAGCAGCCTTGACACGACCTACAATGAGCAGTTCTTC.

This chain links TRBV19 with TRBJ1-5; D is undetermined. Trimming removed 4 bases at V and 4 bases at J, with 23 bases between. The CDR3 is 18 amino acids. The germline CDR1 and CDR2 sequences are LNHDA and SQIVND (reference sequence). The CDR3 DNA sequence: TGTGCCAGTAGTACGCAGTCTACGCGGGCCAGCGGGAATCAGCCCCAGCATTTT. Its translation: CASSTQSTRASGNQPQHF.

The rearrangement joins TRBV27 to TRBJ1-5; D perhaps matches TRBD1 (5 bases). The CDR3 runs 15 residues. The V end lost 6 bases, the J end lost 1 base, and 13 bases lay between the germline ends. CDR1 is MNHEY and CDR2 is SMNVEV in the germline V gene (reference sequence). The CDR3 reads CASREGVLSNQPQHF. The CDR3 DNA reads TGTGCCAGCAGGGAAGGGGTCTTGAGCAATCAGCCCCAGCATTTT.

The chain carries TRBV3-1 (or the pseudogene TRBV3-2) and TRBJ1-2; 9 bases match TRBD1. V lost 0 bases, J lost 5 bases, and 10 bases stayed unmatched. This CDR3 is 17 amino acids long. Germline CDR1 and CDR2: LGHDT and YNNKEL (reference sequence). The CDR3 DNA is TGTGCCAGCAGCCAAGATCGTTGGGACAGGGAGGTGTATGGCTACACCTTC. It encodes CASSQDRWDREVYGYTF.

This chain connects TRBV7-3 to TRBJ2-1; 9 bases map to TRBD2. Trimming removed 4 bases from V and 7 bases from J; junction bases left unmatched: 8. Germline V lookup: CDR1 SGHTA, CDR2 FQGTGA. There are 15 residues in the CDR3. The CDR3 nucleotides read TGTGCCAGCAGCTCCCAAGCGGGGGGAGGGAATGAGCAGTTCTTC. Translation gives CASSSQAGGGNEQFF.

This clone is a singleton in its sample. V and J are TRBV5-1 and TRBJ2-2; 10 positions match TRBD2. The V gene's germline CDR1 is SGHRS and CDR2 YFSETQ. CDR3 length: 16 residues. The V and J ends lost 3 bases and 2 bases, in that order; junction bases with no gene match: 4. The CDR3 loop is CASSWTSGDNTGELFF. The CDR3 DNA reads as TGCGCCAGCAGCTGGACTAGCGGAGATAACACCGGGGAGCTGTTTTTT.

The V call is TRBV7-3, the J call TRBJ2-3; TRBD2 matches 9 bases. This CDR3 is 16 amino acids long. The J segment lost 3 bases and the V segment lost 4 bases, leaving 8 bases of the junction unmatched. Germline CDR1 is SGHTA and CDR2 is FQGTGA. CDR3 residues: CASSYISGGRTDTQYF. In DNA, the CDR3 is TGTGCCAGCAGCTATATTAGCGGGGGAAGGACAGATACGCAGTATTTT.

The chain is built from TRBV6-2 or TRBV6-3 and TRBJ1-3; D is perhaps TRBD1 (5 bases). Germline CDR1 reads MNHEY; CDR2 reads SVGEGT. Trimming left V 4 bases short and J 6 bases short, with 13 bases between. The length of the CDR3 is 14 residues. In DNA form, the CDR3 reads TGTGCCAGCAGTTCGATGACAGAAACAAACACCATATATTTT. This gives the protein CASSSMTETNTIYF.